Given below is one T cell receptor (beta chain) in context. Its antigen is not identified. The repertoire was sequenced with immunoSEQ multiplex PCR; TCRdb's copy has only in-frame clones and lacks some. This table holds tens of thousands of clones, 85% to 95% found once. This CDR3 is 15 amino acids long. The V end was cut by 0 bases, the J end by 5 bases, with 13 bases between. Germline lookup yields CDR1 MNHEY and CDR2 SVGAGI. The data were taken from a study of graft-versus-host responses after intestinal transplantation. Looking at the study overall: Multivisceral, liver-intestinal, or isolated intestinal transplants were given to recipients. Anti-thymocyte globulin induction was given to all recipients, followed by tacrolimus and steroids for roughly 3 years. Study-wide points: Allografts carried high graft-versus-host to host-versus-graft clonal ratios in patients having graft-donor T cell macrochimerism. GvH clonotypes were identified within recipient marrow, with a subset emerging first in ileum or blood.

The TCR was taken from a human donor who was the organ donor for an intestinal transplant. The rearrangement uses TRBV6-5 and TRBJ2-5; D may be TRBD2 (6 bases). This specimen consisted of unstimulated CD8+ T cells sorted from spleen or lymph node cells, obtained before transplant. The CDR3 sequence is CASSYSGSHGETQYF. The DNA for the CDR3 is TGTGCCAGCAGTTACTCCGGGAGCCACGGCGAGACCCAGTACTTC.